The 16 T cell receptor beta chains in this list originate from one sample, sequenced in a study of T cells in Graves' hyperthyroidism and ophthalmopathy. TCR beta CDR3 region amplification was performed from RNA transcripts. A first-round RT-PCR of the TCR CDR3 used the HTBI primer set. TCRdb called the multiplex PCR reads again in MiXCR, with one record for every CDR3 protein. The sample lists a few hundred thousand distinct CDR3 sequences, 15% to 20% seen once, with around 3.5% in the top ten. Input material: blood. The receptors originated from a woman aged 40-49 years with Graves' ophthalmopathy.

This clonotype was seen many times. The chain uses TRBV4-2 and TRBJ1-4; TRBD1 aligns across 9 bases. The CDR3 covers 17 residues. V was clipped by 3 bases and J by 7 bases; unmatched bases: 12. In germline, CDR1 is LGHNA, CDR2 YNFKEQ. The CDR3 region is CASSQTVKGTGREKLFF. The CDR3 coding sequence is TGTGCCAGCAGCCAGACTGTTAAAGGGACAGGGCGTGAAAAACTGTTTTTT.

This clonotype showed up many times. The gene calls are TRBV2 and TRBJ1-2; D may be TRBD1 (5 bases). The V end was cut by 0 bases, the J end by 4 bases, with 9 bases between. The CDR3 consists of 14 residues. CDR1 is SNHLY and CDR2 is FYNNEI in the germline V gene. The CDR3 sequence is CASSEARTLYGYTF. The CDR3 region has the DNA TGTGCCAGCAGTGAAGCTCGGACACTCTATGGCTACACCTTC.

This clonotype was picked up many times. CDR3 nucleotide sequence: TGTGCCAGCAGCCCCCCTTGGGGAGGAAAGGAGACCCAGTACTTC. Translated: CASSPPWGGKETQYF. The chain recombines TRBV7-8 with TRBJ2-5; maybe TRBD2 (6 bases). The CDR3 is 15 residues long. Between the trimmed V and J ends, which lost 5 bases and 5 bases, there was a span of 18 bases. CDR1 is SGHVS and CDR2 is FQNEAQ in the germline V gene.

This clonotype was seen many times. The chain recombines TRBV12-3 or TRBV12-4 with TRBJ2-1, with D tentatively TRBD1 or TRBD2 (5 bases each). Trimming cost V 1 base and J 0 bases, with 10 bases left between them. This CDR3 is 16 amino acids long. The CDR3 nucleotides are TGTGCCAGCAGTTTAGGTCCGGGGCACTCCTACAATGAGCAGTTCTTC. Its translation is CASSLGPGHSYNEQFF.

This chain uses TRBV9 with TRBJ2-5; 7 positions agree with TRBD2. The CDR3 has 16 residues. Germline V gene data show CDR1 as SGDLS and CDR2 as YYNGEE. The trim removed 3 bases at V and 5 bases at J, leaving 13 bases unmatched. DNA for the CDR3: TGTGCCAGCAGCGACCCGGACAAAGGGAGGGCGGAGACCCAGTACTTC. It encodes CASSDPDKGRAETQYF. The whole variable domain, remainder taken from reference TRBV9 and TRBJ2-5, is DSGVTQTPKHLITATGQRVTLRCSPRSGDLSVYWYQQSLDQGLQFLIQYYNGEERAKGNILERFSAQQFPDLHSELNLSSLELGDSALYFCASSDPDKGRAETQYFGPGTRLLVL.

This chain uses TRBV4-2 with TRBJ2-2; possible D gene TRBD1, 6 bases. In germline, CDR1 is LGHNA, CDR2 YNFKEQ. The CDR3 covers 16 residues. The V gene lost 4 bases and the J gene lost 3 bases, with 15 bases spanning the gap. The CDR3 DNA follows: TGTGCCAGCAGCCCGACGGGACACTCGGACACCGGGGAGCTGTTTTTT. Residues: CASSPTGHSDTGELFF.

This clonotype came up once. Just one base apart from a much larger clone, this may be a read error. The rearrangement joins TRBV7-3 to TRBJ1-3; no clear D gene. The CDR3 runs to 16 residues. The V end was cut by 5 bases, the J end by 3 bases, with 17 bases between. Germline V lookup: CDR1 SGHTA, CDR2 FQGTGA. The CDR3 DNA is TGTGCCAGCAGCCGGCAGGAGGCGATTGGTGGAAACACCATATATTTT. Residues: CASSRQEAIGGNTIYF. Looking up the rest from reference TRBV7-3 and TRBJ1-3 gives the full variable domain: GAGVSQTPSNKVTEKGKYVELRCDPISGHTALYWYRQSLGQGPEFLIYFQGTGAADDSGLPNDRFFAVRPEGSVSTLKIQRTERGDSAVYLCASSRQEAIGGNTIYFGEGSWLTVV.

The CDR3 sequence is CASSSTRGREKLFF. The CDR3 DNA reads TGCGCCAGCAGTTCGACCCGGGGGAGAGAAAAACTGTTTTTT. The V call is TRBV4-1, the J call TRBJ1-4, with a tentative D call TRBD1 (5 bases). Between the trimmed V and J ends, which lost 6 bases and 8 bases, there was a span of 16 bases. Germline loops: CDR1 MGHRA, CDR2 YSYEKL. The CDR3 covers 14 residues.

In its sample, this clonotype was seen many times. The rearrangement joins TRBV15 to TRBJ2-4; possible D gene TRBD1, 5 bases. Germline V gene lookup returns CDR1 LNHNV and CDR2 YYDKDF (reference sequence). The CDR3 has 16 amino acids. Trimming shortened V by 5 bases and J by 0 bases, and 14 bases separated the two germline ends. CDR3 region: CATSADRGIAKNIQYF. Written as DNA, the CDR3 is TGTGCCACCAGCGCTGACAGAGGAATAGCCAAAAACATTCAGTACTTC.

This clonotype was counted at least ten times. The rearrangement joins TRBV2 to TRBJ2-1; 7 positions match TRBD2. The CDR3 is made up of 15 amino acids. Germline-derived CDR1 and CDR2 are SNHLY and FYNNEI. Germline trimming cut 2 bases from V and 2 bases from J; bases unmatched to any gene: 3. CDR3 loop: CASSEQAGAYNEQFF. For the CDR3, the DNA is TGTGCCAGCAGTGAACAGGCGGGGGCCTACAATGAGCAGTTCTTC.

V is TRBV29-1 and J is TRBJ2-3, with 7 bases fitting TRBD2. This CDR3 has 13 amino acids. Germline V gene data show CDR1 as SQVTM and CDR2 as ANQGSEA. Unmatched junction bases numbered 6, after V lost 4 bases and J lost 5 bases. CDR3 nucleotide sequence: TGCAGCGTTGTGCGGGAGCTGTTAGATACGCAGTATTTT. It encodes CSVVRELLDTQYF.

This clonotype was counted a few times. The chain joins TRBV14 to TRBJ2-1; 12 nucleotides agree with TRBD2. The germline V gene has CDR1 SGHDN and CDR2 FVKESK. This CDR3 has 17 residues. The ends lost 1 base at V and 4 bases at J; junction bases unmatched: 5. The CDR3 bases are TGTGCCAGCAGCCAAGCCTTCGGACTAGCGGGGTACAATGAGCAGTTCTTC. Residues: CASSQAFGLAGYNEQFF.

The rearrangement joins TRBV7-3 to TRBJ2-3, with 14 bases lining up with TRBD2. The trim removed 6 bases at V and 4 bases at J, leaving 6 bases unmatched. Germline values: CDR1 SGHTA, CDR2 FQGTGA. There are 16 residues in the CDR3. Here the CDR3 DNA reads TGTGCCAGCAGTGTGGGACTAGCGGGAGAGGCAGATACGCAGTATTTT. Translating gives CASSVGLAGEADTQYF.

This clonotype appeared a few times. One end of the junction is discordant with germline, which a read error may explain. The chain has TRBV7-9 and TRBJ1-2; no firm D call. The CDR3 spans 16 residues. Germline V lookup: CDR1 SEHNR, CDR2 FQNEAQ (reference sequence). The CDR3 DNA reads TGTGCCAGCGGCTTTATGACTCAACAGAGACTCTATGGCTACACCTTC. Its translation: CASGFMTQQRLYGYTF.

This clonotype was detected ten times or more. The rearrangement links TRBV3-1 to TRBJ2-4, with D possibly matching TRBD2 (6 bases). With 4 bases removed from V and 8 bases from J, the gap between germline ends came to 15 bases. This CDR3 comprises 14 residues. Germline V gives CDR1 LGHDT, CDR2 YNNKEL (reference sequence). The CDR3 sequence is CASSPRLGRDIQYF. DNA for the CDR3: TGTGCCAGCAGCCCGCGACTAGGGCGAGACATTCAGTACTTC.

This clonotype was detected ten times or more. The chain joins TRBV30 to TRBJ2-3; D unclear. Trimming took off 3 bases at V and 1 base at J, with 8 bases between the two ends. This CDR3 is 13 amino acids long. CDR1 and CDR2 (germline): GTSNPN, SVGIG (reference sequence). The CDR3 DNA reads TGTGCCTGGAGACGCTCCGGCACAGATACGCAGTATTTT. Translating it yields CAWRRSGTDTQYF.